This T cell receptor (beta chain) was recorded in a study of OX40 agonist ivuxolimab in advanced cancers. About the full investigation: Ivuxolimab, which targeted the costimulatory receptor OX40 (CD134), was an agonistic, fully human IgG2 monoclonal antibody. Intravenous ivuxolimab was administered to patients every 2 weeks at six dose levels: 0.01, 0.1, 0.3, 1.5, 3 and 10 mg/kg. Of the 50 or so patients in dose escalation, about 19 had hepatocellular carcinoma, around 15 had melanoma, 9 had renal cell carcinoma and 9 had head and neck cancer. In the dose-escalation cohort, about four fifths of patients were male, and the mean age was approximately 60 years with a range of roughly 23 to 90. Prior anti-PD-1, anti-PD-L1 or anti-CTLA-4 therapy was permitted, and checkpoint inhibitors had been received by approximately 39% of dose-escalation patients. Partial responses were achieved by three dose-escalation patients, of whom one had hepatocellular carcinoma and two had cutaneous melanoma. The point of sequencing TCRbeta in the periphery was to test whether ivuxolimab changed TCR sequence diversity and drove clonal T-cell expansion. The monotherapy dose-escalation portion (N ≈ 50 patients) of the phase I ivuxolimab trial is reported in the paper.

The CDR3 spans 14 residues, from the cysteine through the phenylalanine. The sequence is cut down to CDR3 DNA, 42 bases in frame from base 1. CDR1 and CDR2 were assigned from the germline V gene as LGHNT and FRNRAP. Relative to germline, V is 5 bases shorter and J is 4 bases shorter, with 14 bases between their ends. What the research found in general, with its limitations: Clonal expansion of both CD4+ and CD8+ blood T cells was observed from baseline to week 6 at doses 0.1 to 3.0 mg/kg. Which antigens the clonally expanded peripheral T cells were specific for was not determined. In partial responders in the 0.1-3.0 mg/kg groups, normalized peripheral clonal expansion was found to be among the lowest, especially among CD8+ T cells. Low levels of normalized T-cell clonal expansion were also seen in some patients who did not respond. On average, CD8+ T cells showed more expanded clones than CD4+ T cells after ivuxolimab.

This clone was recorded only once. Its specific antigen is unknown. Nothing much larger sits one base from this clone, and base qualities are not available. Patients with autoimmune disease history or receiving systemic immunosuppression were excluded from the trial. Peripheral blood for TCR sequencing was drawn from every dose cohort at baseline, at cycle 4 day 1 and at cycle 7 day 1. Samples were obtained from an open-label, multicenter, first-in-human phase I dose-escalation trial of ivuxolimab. Adults with locally advanced or metastatic melanoma, renal cell carcinoma, hepatocellular carcinoma or head and neck squamous cell carcinoma were enrolled in the trial. Before TCR sequencing, CD4+ T cells and CD8+ T cells were sorted from peripheral blood as separate populations. For sequencing of the TCRbeta CDR3 region, genomic DNA was extracted from the sorted cells. The immunoSEQ Assay was used to sequence the TCRbeta CDR3 regions. TCRdb took this table from immuneACCESS and kept in-frame rearrangements with V and J called. Such tables lack part of the clones; where checked against another copy, unresolved V genes explain under half of the gap, and the rest is unexplained. Across this sample there are 29,000 or so clones, with just over 90% seen only once. About 8.4% of the sample comes from the top ten.

The sequence derives from an adult with an advanced solid tumor such as melanoma, head and neck, liver or kidney cancer. Sample: CD4+ or CD8+ T cells sorted from blood, taken in a trial of the OX40 agonist ivuxolimab. The sequence links TRBV12-5 to TRBJ2-5, with the identity of the D gene unclear. DNA sequence: TGTGCTAGTGGTATAGGACGATGGGGAGAGACCCAGTACTTC. Translated, it reads CASGIGRWGETQYF.